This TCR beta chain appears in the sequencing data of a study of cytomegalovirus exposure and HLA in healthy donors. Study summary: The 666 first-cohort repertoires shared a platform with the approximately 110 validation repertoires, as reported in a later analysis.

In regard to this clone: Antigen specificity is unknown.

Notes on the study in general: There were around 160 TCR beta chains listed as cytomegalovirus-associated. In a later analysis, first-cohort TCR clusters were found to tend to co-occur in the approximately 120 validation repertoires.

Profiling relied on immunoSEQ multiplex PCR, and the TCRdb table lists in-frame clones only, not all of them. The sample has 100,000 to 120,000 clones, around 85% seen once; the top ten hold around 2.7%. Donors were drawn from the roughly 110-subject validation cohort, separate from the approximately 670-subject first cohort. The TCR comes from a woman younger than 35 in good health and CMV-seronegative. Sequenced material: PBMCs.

In DNA, the CDR3 is TGTGCCAGCAGCTTTGGACAGGGGAAGCAGTTCTTC. Translation gives CASSFGQGKQFF. The V and J genes are TRBV5-4 and TRBJ2-1; 9 bases are a match to TRBD1. Per germline, CDR1 SGHNT and CDR2 YYREEE (reference sequence). The V segment lost 2 bases and the J segment 11 bases; nucleotides outside the gene matches: 2. The CDR3 length is 12 residues. Supplemented by reference TRBV5-4 and TRBJ2-1, the full variable domain reads ETGVTQSPTHLIKTRGQQVTLRCSSQSGHNTVSWYQQALGQGPQFIFQYYREEENGRGNFPPRFSGLQFPNYSSELNVNALELDDSALYLCASSFGQGKQFFGPGTRLTVL.